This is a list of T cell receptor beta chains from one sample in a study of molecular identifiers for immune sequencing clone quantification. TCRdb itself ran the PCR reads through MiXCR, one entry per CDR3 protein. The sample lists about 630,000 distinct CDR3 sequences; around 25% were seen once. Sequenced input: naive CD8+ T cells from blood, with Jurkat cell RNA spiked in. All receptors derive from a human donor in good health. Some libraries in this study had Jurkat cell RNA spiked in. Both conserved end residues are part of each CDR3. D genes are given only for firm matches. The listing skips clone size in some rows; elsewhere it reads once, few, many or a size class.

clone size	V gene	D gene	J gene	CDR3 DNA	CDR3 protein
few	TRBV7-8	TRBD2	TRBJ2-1	TGTGCCAGCAACCCATATAGCGGGGGGGCTGGGTACAATGAGCAGTTCTTC	CASNPYSGGAGYNEQFF
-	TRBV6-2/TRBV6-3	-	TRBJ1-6	TGTGCCAGCAGTTACGGTCCGAACTATTCACCCCTCCACTTT	CASSYGPNYSPLHF
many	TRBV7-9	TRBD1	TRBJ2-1	TGTGCCAGCAGCCCTGCTTACGAGGGACAGAACTACAATGAGCAGTTCTTC	CASSPAYEGQNYNEQFF
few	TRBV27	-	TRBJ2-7	TGTGCCAGCAGTTCTGGACGGGCCTACGAGCAGCACTTC	CASSSGRAYEQHF
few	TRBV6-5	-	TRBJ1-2	TGTGCCAGCAGTTACTCTCCAGATAACTATGGCTACACCTTC	CASSYSPDNYGYTF
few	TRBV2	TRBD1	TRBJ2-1	TGTGCCAGCAGAGATAGGACAGGGCGAAATGAGCAGTTCTTC	CASRDRTGRNEQFF
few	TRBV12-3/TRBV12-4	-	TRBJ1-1	TGTGCCAGCAGTTTCCGGAAGACAGTTGACACTGAAGCTTTCTTT	CASSFRKTVDTEAFF
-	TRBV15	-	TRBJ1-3	TGTGCCACCAGCGCGGGGAGGGGAGGGTTCTCTGGAACCACCATATATTTT	CATSAGRGGFSGTTIYF
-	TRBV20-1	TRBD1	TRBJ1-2	TGCAGTGCACCCACCCCGGGACAGACTGGCTATGGCTACACCTTC	CSAPTPGQTGYGYTF
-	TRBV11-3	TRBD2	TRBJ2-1	TGTGCCAGCAGCACATCGGCTATAGCGGGAGACTACAATGAGCAGTTCTTC	CASSTSAIAGDYNEQFF
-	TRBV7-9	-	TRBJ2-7	TGTGCCAGCAGCTTAGTTGTGGGACAAACCTACGAGCAGTACTTC	CASSLVVGQTYEQYF
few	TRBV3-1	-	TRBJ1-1	TGTGCCAGCAGCCATATTTCAGCCGGAATATTGAACACTGAAGCTTTCTTT	CASSHISAGILNTEAFF
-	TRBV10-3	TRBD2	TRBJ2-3	TGTGCCATCAGTGAGCCCGGGACTAGCGGGGGTCCAAGCACAAATATGCAGTATTTT	CAISEPGTSGGPSTNMQYF
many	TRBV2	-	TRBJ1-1	TGTGCCAGCAGTGAAGCTGCATGGATGAACACTGAAGCTTTCTTT	CASSEAAWMNTEAFF
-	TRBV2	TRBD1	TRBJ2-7	TGTGCCAGCAGCTGGACAGGGCAACTATACGAGCAGTACTTC	CASSWTGQLYEQYF
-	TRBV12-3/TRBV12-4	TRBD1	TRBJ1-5	TGTGCCAGCAGTTACGGGACAGGGGGCGGGAGCAATCAGCCCCAGCATTTT	CASSYGTGGGSNQPQHF
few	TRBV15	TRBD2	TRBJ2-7	TGTGCCACCAGTTCAGCGGGGGGGCGAGGGTACGAGCAGTACTTC	CATSSAGGRGYEQYF
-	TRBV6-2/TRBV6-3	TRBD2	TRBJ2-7	TGTGCCAGCAGCCAACTAGCGGGATTCTACGAGCAGTACTTC	CASSQLAGFYEQYF
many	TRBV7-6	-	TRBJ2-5	TGTGCCAGCAGCCGACTTTACCAAGAGACCCAGTACTTC	CASSRLYQETQYF
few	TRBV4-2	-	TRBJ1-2	TGTGCCAGCAGCTCCAATAACTATGGCTACACCTTC	CASSSNNYGYTF
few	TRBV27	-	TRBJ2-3	TGTGCCAGCAGTTCCTTACCCTATGGAGGGGCGAGCACAGATACGCAGTATTTT	CASSSLPYGGASTDTQYF
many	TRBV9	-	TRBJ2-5	TGTGCCAGCAGCGAGGGGGGACTCCAAGAGACCCAGTACTTC	CASSEGGLQETQYF
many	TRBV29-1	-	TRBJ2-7	TGCAGCGTTGCCCCAGCAGCAGGCCCTAGGGAGCAGTACTTC	CSVAPAAGPREQYF
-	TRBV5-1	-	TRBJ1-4	TGCGCCAGCAGGCTTACGACAGGCGGTAAGAGTGAACTGTTTTTT	CASRLTTGGKSELFF
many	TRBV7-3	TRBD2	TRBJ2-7	TGTGCCAGCAGCCCTGGACTAGCGGGAGTTAACGAGCAGTACTTC	CASSPGLAGVNEQYF
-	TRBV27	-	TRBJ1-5	TGTGCCAGCAGTTGGTATAGCAATCAGCCCCAGCATTTT	CASSWYSNQPQHF
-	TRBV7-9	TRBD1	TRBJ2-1	TGTGCCAGCAGTTTCTGGGACAGGGGAAGGAATGAGCAGTTCTTC	CASSFWDRGRNEQFF
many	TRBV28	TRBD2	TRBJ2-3	TGTGCCAGCAGTTTGTCGGCCCTACTAGCGGGGGACCTCACAGATACGCAGTATTTT	CASSLSALLAGDLTDTQYF
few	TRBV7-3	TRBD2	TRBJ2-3	TGTGCCAGCAGTTCGAGCGGGGCGGGGACAGATACGCAGTATTTT	CASSSSGAGTDTQYF
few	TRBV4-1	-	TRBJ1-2	TGCGCCAGCAGCCAAGATCGGGGCGGAGACAGCCTTAACTATGGCTACACCTTC	CASSQDRGGDSLNYGYTF
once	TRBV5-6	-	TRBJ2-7	TGTGCCAGCAGCTTGGTTCATCACTACGAGCAGTACTTC	CASSLVHHYEQYF
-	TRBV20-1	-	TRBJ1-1	TGCAGTGCTAGAGCTCAGTACAGGAACACTGAAGCTTTCTTT	CSARAQYRNTEAFF
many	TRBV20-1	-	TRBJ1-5	TGCAGTGCCAATGGGGGAAATCAGCCCCAGCATTTT	CSANGGNQPQHF
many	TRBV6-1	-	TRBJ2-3	TGTGCCAGCAGTGAACAGGTCCTTAGCACAGATACGCAGTATTTT	CASSEQVLSTDTQYF
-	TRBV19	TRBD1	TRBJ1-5	TGTGCCAGTAGTACACGGGACAGCTTCAATCAGCCCCAGCATTTT	CASSTRDSFNQPQHF
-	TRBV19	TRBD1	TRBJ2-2	TGTGCCAGTAGAGCCGGGACAGGGGAGACCGGGGAGCTGTTTTTT	CASRAGTGETGELFF
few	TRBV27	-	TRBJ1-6	TGTGCCAGCAGCAATACGTGGCAGGGGAATTCACCCCTCCACTTT	CASSNTWQGNSPLHF
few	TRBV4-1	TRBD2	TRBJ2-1	TGCGCCAGCAGCCACAGGAACGTAGCGGGGGTTTGGAATGAGCAGTTCTTC	CASSHRNVAGVWNEQFF
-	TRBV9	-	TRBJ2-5	TGTGCCAGCAGCGTGGCGGGACTTCTAAGGGGCCAAGAGACCCAGTACTTC	CASSVAGLLRGQETQYF
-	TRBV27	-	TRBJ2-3	TGTGCCAGCTTCGGTCGGGGAATGAGGACAGATACGCAGTATTTT	CASFGRGMRTDTQYF
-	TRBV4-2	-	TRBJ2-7	TGTGCCAGCAGCCAGGAGCCTGGGACCCCCAATTTCTACGAGCAGTACTTC	CASSQEPGTPNFYEQYF
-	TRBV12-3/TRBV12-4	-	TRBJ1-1	TGTGCCAGCAGTTTTTACGGCACTGAAGCTTCCTTT	CASSFYGTEASF
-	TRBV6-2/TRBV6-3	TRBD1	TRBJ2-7	TGTGCCAGCAGTACCCCAGGGGGCTACAATTACGAGCAGTACTTC	CASSTPGGYNYEQYF
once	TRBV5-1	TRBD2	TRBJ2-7	TGCGCCAGCAGCGCGGGACTAGCGGGCGTATTTGGCGCGCCGTCCTTC	CASSAGLAGVFGAPSF
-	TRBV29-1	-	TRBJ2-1	TGCAGCGCCCCCCCGTCGGGGTACAATGAGCAGTTCTTC	CSAPPSGYNEQFF
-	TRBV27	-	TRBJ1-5	TGTGCCAGCAGAGGACCAATCGGGAATCAGCCCCAGCATTTT	CASRGPIGNQPQHF
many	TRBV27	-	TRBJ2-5	TGTGCCAGCACTGGCAGCGGAGAGACCCAGTACTTC	CASTGSGETQYF
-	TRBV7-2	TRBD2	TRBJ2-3	TGTGCCAGCAGCGTAAGGGTTCTAGCGGGGGGGGCGGCAGATACGCAGTATTTT	CASSVRVLAGGAADTQYF
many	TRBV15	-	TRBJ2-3	TGTGCCACCAGCCTCGGCACCTCCCCTACGGCAGATACGCAGTATTTT	CATSLGTSPTADTQYF
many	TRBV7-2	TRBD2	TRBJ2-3	TGTGCCAGCACCCCGTCCGGCGGGGGATACACAGATACGCAGTATTTT	CASTPSGGGYTDTQYF
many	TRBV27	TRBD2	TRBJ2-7	TGTGCCAGGACCGGGGCTAGCGGGGCTACGGCGTACGAGCAGTACTTC	CARTGASGATAYEQYF
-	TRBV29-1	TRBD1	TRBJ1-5	TGCAGCGCCCCCCTCGTGGGACAGCTTAGCAATCAGCCCCAGCATTTT	CSAPLVGQLSNQPQHF
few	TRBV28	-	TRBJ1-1	TGTGCCAGCAGTTACGATAGGACGTACACTGAAGCTTTCTTT	CASSYDRTYTEAFF
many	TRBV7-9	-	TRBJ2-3	TGTGCCAGCAGCCAGGGACGGGCAGATACGCAGTATTTT	CASSQGRADTQYF
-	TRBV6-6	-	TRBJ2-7	TGTGCCAGCAGAACAGGGCAGGAGTGCGAGCAGTACTTC	CASRTGQECEQYF
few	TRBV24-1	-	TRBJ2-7	TGTGCCACCAGTGAGAGGGCCGGGCCAAACCACTACGAGCAGTACTTC	CATSERAGPNHYEQYF
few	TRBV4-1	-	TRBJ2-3	TGCGCCAGCAGCCAGCGAGCACCGGGGGCTCGCACAGATACGCAGTATTTT	CASSQRAPGARTDTQYF
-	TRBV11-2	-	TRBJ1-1	TGTGCCAGCAGCTTCGGGGGAACCGTATACCTGACCTTCTTT	CASSFGGTVYLTFF